A selection of T cell receptor beta chains follows, all from one sample in a study of blood T cell repertoires in COVID-19. The method was immunoSEQ multiplex PCR; TCRdb's version includes in-frame clones alone and lacks a portion of them. Among approximately 340,000 clones listed, approximately 82% were seen once. The specimen was peripheral blood. These receptors were taken from a man aged 25 to 45 with active or convalescent COVID-19. Each CDR3 is given with its conserved first and last residue. Each record gives: clone size, D gene, V gene, J gene, CDR3 DNA, CDR3 protein. The D gene is left open where the match is weak. A row's size may be missing; if present it is once, few, many or a size class.

NA	NA	TRBV4-2	TRBJ1-1	TGTGCCAGCAGCCAAGATAATGGGGGCCCTTTGGGCACTGAAGCTTTCTTT	CASSQDNGGPLGTEAFF
once	NA	TRBV7-2	TRBJ1-4	TGTGCCAGCAGCTTGGGGGGGCAGGATGAAAAACTGTTTTTT	CASSLGGQDEKLFF
NA	NA	TRBV19	TRBJ1-2	TGTGCCAGTAGTATAGGTGGGCGCCCGGGGGACTATGGCTACACCTTC	CASSIGGRPGDYGYTF
NA	NA	TRBV18	TRBJ2-7	TGTGCCAGCTCACGATCGGGGGATATCGGCGAGCAGTACTTC	CASSRSGDIGEQYF
NA	TRBD1	TRBV28	TRBJ1-5	TGTGCCAGCAGTTTAGCCGGGACAGGGGGGAATCAGCCCCAGCATTTT	CASSLAGTGGNQPQHF
NA	NA	TRBV7-9	TRBJ1-2	TGTGCCAGCAGCTTAGACAGGGACTATGGCTACACCTTC	CASSLDRDYGYTF
NA	TRBD2	TRBV19	TRBJ2-1	TGTGCCAGTAGTATGGGACTAGCCCAGCAGTTCTTC	CASSMGLAQQFF
NA	TRBD2	TRBV6-2/TRBV6-3	TRBJ2-3	TGTGCCAGCAGTAGAACGTCCCTGGCGGGGGGCGCAGATACGCAGTATTTT	CASSRTSLAGGADTQYF
NA	NA	TRBV19	TRBJ1-4	TGTGCCAGTAGTATTCAGGGGTCTAATGAAAAACTGTTTTTT	CASSIQGSNEKLFF
NA	NA	TRBV6-5	TRBJ2-7	TGTGCCAGCAGGCCAACAGGGAGGGAATACGAGCAGTACTTC	CASRPTGREYEQYF
NA	NA	TRBV12-3/TRBV12-4	TRBJ2-1	TGTGCCAGCACTTTCGGGTTTAACAATGAGCAGTTCTTC	CASTFGFNNEQFF
NA	TRBD2	TRBV28	TRBJ2-1	TGTGCCAGCAGTGGTAGCGGGGGGGCTTACAATGAGCAGTTCTTC	CASSGSGGAYNEQFF
NA	NA	TRBV21-1	TRBJ1-2	TGTGCCAGCAGCCCACGACAGGGGGCTCGGGGCTATGGCTACACCTTC	CASSPRQGARGYGYTF
NA	TRBD1	TRBV4-1	TRBJ1-2	TGCGCCAGCAGCCACCCCTTTAGGCAGGGGGGTGACTATGGCTACACCTTC	CASSHPFRQGGDYGYTF
NA	TRBD1	TRBV5-4	TRBJ1-4	TGTGCCAGCAGCAGGGACAGGGGCGCAACTAATGAAAAACTGTTTTTT	CASSRDRGATNEKLFF
NA	TRBD1	TRBV9	TRBJ2-3	TGTGCCAGCAGCGCCCCAGGACAGGCCACGGATACGCAGTATTTT	CASSAPGQATDTQYF
NA	NA	TRBV19	TRBJ1-3	TGTGCCAGTATGGGCGTTGGAAACACCATATATTTT	CASMGVGNTIYF